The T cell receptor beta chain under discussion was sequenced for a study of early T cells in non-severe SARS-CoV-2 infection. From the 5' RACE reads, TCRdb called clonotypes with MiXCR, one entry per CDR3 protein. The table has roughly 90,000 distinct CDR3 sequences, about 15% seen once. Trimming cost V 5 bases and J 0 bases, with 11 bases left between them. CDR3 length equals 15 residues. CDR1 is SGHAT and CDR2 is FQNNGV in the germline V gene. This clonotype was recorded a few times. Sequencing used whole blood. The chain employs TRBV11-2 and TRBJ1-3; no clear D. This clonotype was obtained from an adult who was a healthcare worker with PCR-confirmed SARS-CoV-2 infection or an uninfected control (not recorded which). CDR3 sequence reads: CASSPTVPSGNTIYF. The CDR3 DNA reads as TGTGCCAGCAGCCCCACCGTTCCCTCTGGAAACACCATATATTTT.